Listed below are T cell receptor beta chains from one sample, sequenced in a study of shared T cell receptors in the human thymus. Clones were sequenced by immunoSEQ multiplex PCR, and TCRdb holds only the in-frame ones, with some missing. The sample yields 700,000 or so clones, approximately 83% seen once. These records were also assigned to another study, of human thymus T cells.

Sequences were obtained from thymocytes. Every receptor here comes from a girl under two years old with a congenital heart defect. CDR3s include the opening cysteine and the closing phenylalanine or tryptophan. The D gene is left open where the match is weak. Clone size, where shown, is once, few, many, or a class for clones that have expanded.

v_call: TRBV4-1
d_call: .
j_call: TRBJ1-5
clone_size: once
cdr3_aa: CASSQDGGQPQHF
cdr3_nt: TGCGCCAGCAGCCAAGATGGAGGTCAGCCCCAGCATTTT

v_call: TRBV19
d_call: .
j_call: TRBJ2-1
clone_size: .
cdr3_aa: CASRYRGTFADNEQFF
cdr3_nt: TGTGCCAGTAGATATAGGGGGACCTTTGCGGACAATGAGCAGTTCTTC

v_call: TRBV7-8
d_call: TRBD1
j_call: TRBJ2-7
clone_size: .
cdr3_aa: CASSPRQGMSEQYF
cdr3_nt: TGTGCCAGCAGCCCTCGACAGGGGATGAGCGAGCAGTACTTC

v_call: TRBV4-3
d_call: TRBD2
j_call: TRBJ2-3
clone_size: .
cdr3_aa: CASSQVAPRQRGGGDTQYF
cdr3_nt: TGCGCCAGCAGCCAAGTGGCCCCTAGGCAGCGGGGGGGTGGAGATACGCAGTATTTT

v_call: TRBV10-3
d_call: TRBD2
j_call: TRBJ2-7
clone_size: .
cdr3_aa: CAISDSTSGGYEQYF
cdr3_nt: TGTGCCATCAGTGATTCGACTAGCGGGGGATACGAGCAGTACTTC

v_call: TRBV7-2
d_call: .
j_call: TRBJ2-3
clone_size: .
cdr3_aa: CASSFPRTSPTQEDTQYF
cdr3_nt: TGTGCCAGCAGCTTTCCACGTACTAGCCCGACACAAGAGGATACGCAGTATTTT

v_call: TRBV18
d_call: .
j_call: TRBJ1-4
clone_size: .
cdr3_aa: CASSPGREVEKLFF
cdr3_nt: TGTGCCAGCTCACCCGGCAGGGAAGTTGAAAAACTGTTTTTT

v_call: TRBV6-5
d_call: .
j_call: TRBJ1-6
clone_size: .
cdr3_aa: CASSYSSSYNSPLHF
cdr3_nt: TGTGCCAGCAGTTACTCGAGCTCCTATAATTCACCCCTCCACTTT

v_call: TRBV5-1
d_call: TRBD1
j_call: TRBJ1-2
clone_size: few
cdr3_aa: CASSFFYRGSYGYTF
cdr3_nt: TGCGCCAGCAGCTTCTTCTACAGGGGTTCGTATGGCTACACCTTC

v_call: TRBV15
d_call: .
j_call: TRBJ2-4
clone_size: .
cdr3_aa: CATSSLPVKEAKNIQYF
cdr3_nt: TGTGCCACCAGCAGCCTACCAGTCAAGGAGGCCAAAAACATTCAGTACTTC

v_call: TRBV27
d_call: TRBD1
j_call: TRBJ1-1
clone_size: .
cdr3_aa: CASSLTPADRGWYTEAFF
cdr3_nt: TGTGCCAGCAGTCTAACGCCGGCGGACAGGGGTTGGTACACTGAAGCTTTCTTT

v_call: TRBV5-1
d_call: TRBD1
j_call: TRBJ1-1
clone_size: .
cdr3_aa: CASSWEDRGNTEAFF
cdr3_nt: TGCGCCAGCAGCTGGGAGGACAGGGGGAACACTGAAGCTTTCTTT

v_call: TRBV5-4
d_call: TRBD2
j_call: TRBJ2-3
clone_size: .
cdr3_aa: CASSSQRGTSTDTQYF
cdr3_nt: TGTGCCAGCAGCTCCCAGCGGGGGACTAGCACAGATACGCAGTATTTT

v_call: TRBV9
d_call: TRBD1
j_call: TRBJ1-2
clone_size: .
cdr3_aa: CASSGRGQVYGYTF
cdr3_nt: TGTGCCAGCAGCGGAAGAGGACAGGTCTATGGCTACACCTTC

v_call: TRBV4-2
d_call: .
j_call: TRBJ1-1
clone_size: .
cdr3_aa: CASSQERTVGTEAFF
cdr3_nt: TGTGCCAGCAGCCAAGAACGGACAGTTGGAACTGAAGCTTTCTTT

v_call: TRBV10-3
d_call: .
j_call: TRBJ1-2
clone_size: .
cdr3_aa: CAISCDGRGYGYTF
cdr3_nt: TGTGCCATCAGTTGCGACGGGAGGGGCTATGGCTACACCTTC

v_call: TRBV25-1
d_call: .
j_call: TRBJ2-1
clone_size: .
cdr3_aa: CASSERGRAHEQFF
cdr3_nt: TGTGCCAGCAGTGAAAGGGGCAGGGCCCATGAGCAGTTCTTC

v_call: TRBV27
d_call: TRBD2
j_call: TRBJ2-5
clone_size: .
cdr3_aa: CASKRRDKTPDSGGQETQYF
cdr3_nt: TGTGCCAGCAAGCGCCGGGATAAAACACCCGATAGCGGGGGTCAAGAGACCCAGTACTTC

v_call: TRBV6-1
d_call: .
j_call: TRBJ1-1
clone_size: .
cdr3_aa: CASTPVLNTEAFF
cdr3_nt: TGTGCCAGCACTCCAGTTCTGAACACTGAAGCTTTCTTT

v_call: TRBV10-2
d_call: .
j_call: TRBJ2-1
clone_size: .
cdr3_aa: CASSDPSSGSYNEQFF
cdr3_nt: TGCGCCAGCAGTGATCCCTCTAGTGGCAGCTACAATGAGCAGTTCTTC

v_call: TRBV5-8
d_call: TRBD1
j_call: TRBJ1-1
clone_size: .
cdr3_aa: CASSSDRGPFFSNTEAFF
cdr3_nt: TGTGCCAGCAGCTCGGACAGGGGGCCGTTCTTCTCGAACACTGAAGCTTTCTTT

v_call: TRBV6-5
d_call: .
j_call: TRBJ1-1
clone_size: .
cdr3_aa: CASSTWDFSEAFF
cdr3_nt: TGTGCCAGCAGTACCTGGGACTTTTCTGAAGCTTTCTTT

v_call: TRBV7-6
d_call: TRBD1
j_call: TRBJ1-3
clone_size: .
cdr3_aa: CASSNWDSHRYSGNTIYF
cdr3_nt: TGTGCCAGCAGCAACTGGGACAGCCATAGGTACTCTGGAAACACCATATATTTT

v_call: TRBV4-3
d_call: .
j_call: TRBJ2-7
clone_size: .
cdr3_aa: CASSQYRDPMEEQYF
cdr3_nt: TGCGCCAGCAGCCAATACAGGGACCCGATGGAGGAGCAGTACTTC

v_call: TRBV4-1
d_call: TRBD2
j_call: TRBJ2-5
clone_size: .
cdr3_aa: CASSQSRGGPETQYF
cdr3_nt: TGCGCCAGCAGCCAATCCCGGGGGGGGCCAGAGACCCAGTACTTC

v_call: TRBV14
d_call: TRBD1
j_call: TRBJ2-2
clone_size: .
cdr3_aa: CASSPRTGRSTGELFF
cdr3_nt: TGTGCCAGCAGCCCCAGGACAGGGAGGAGCACCGGGGAGCTGTTTTTT

v_call: TRBV19
d_call: .
j_call: TRBJ1-5
clone_size: .
cdr3_aa: CASSPGNQPQHF
cdr3_nt: TGTGCCAGTAGTCCAGGTAATCAGCCCCAGCATTTT

v_call: TRBV28
d_call: .
j_call: TRBJ1-2
clone_size: .
cdr3_aa: CASSLWGQGYTF
cdr3_nt: TGTGCCAGCAGTTTATGGGGGCAAGGCTACACCTTC

v_call: TRBV4-2
d_call: .
j_call: TRBJ1-5
clone_size: .
cdr3_aa: CASSQETGNSFQPQHF
cdr3_nt: TGTGCCAGCAGCCAAGAGACGGGGAACTCGTTTCAGCCCCAGCATTTT

v_call: TRBV5-1
d_call: .
j_call: TRBJ1-2
clone_size: once
cdr3_aa: CASSLSRGKYGYTF
cdr3_nt: TGCGCCAGCAGCTTGTCGCGGGGGAAATATGGCTACACCTTC

v_call: TRBV29-1
d_call: .
j_call: TRBJ2-7
clone_size: .
cdr3_aa: CSVDAGKSDEQYF
cdr3_nt: TGCAGCGTTGATGCAGGGAAATCGGACGAGCAGTACTTC

v_call: TRBV28
d_call: TRBD1
j_call: TRBJ1-6
clone_size: .
cdr3_aa: CASSPDRGTNSPLHF
cdr3_nt: TGTGCCAGCAGTCCGGACAGGGGGACGAATTCCCCCCTCCACTTT

v_call: TRBV28
d_call: .
j_call: TRBJ1-3
clone_size: .
cdr3_aa: CASSFHSGNTIYF
cdr3_nt: TGTGCCAGCAGTTTTCACTCTGGAAACACCATATATTTT

v_call: TRBV30
d_call: .
j_call: TRBJ2-1
clone_size: .
cdr3_aa: CAWKGSPEYNEQFF
cdr3_nt: TGTGCCTGGAAGGGGTCCCCCGAATACAATGAGCAGTTCTTC

v_call: TRBV19
d_call: TRBD1
j_call: TRBJ2-1
clone_size: .
cdr3_aa: CASERTGSGDTYNEQFF
cdr3_nt: TGTGCCAGTGAAAGGACAGGGTCAGGGGATACCTACAATGAGCAGTTCTTC

v_call: TRBV5-1
d_call: .
j_call: TRBJ1-3
clone_size: .
cdr3_aa: CASSLRADGTFTGNTIYF
cdr3_nt: TGCGCCAGCAGCTTGAGGGCCGATGGGACTTTTACAGGAAACACCATATATTTT

v_call: TRBV15
d_call: TRBD1
j_call: TRBJ1-1
clone_size: .
cdr3_aa: CATSSITGGTEAFF
cdr3_nt: TGTGCCACCAGCAGCATAACAGGGGGTACTGAAGCTTTCTTT